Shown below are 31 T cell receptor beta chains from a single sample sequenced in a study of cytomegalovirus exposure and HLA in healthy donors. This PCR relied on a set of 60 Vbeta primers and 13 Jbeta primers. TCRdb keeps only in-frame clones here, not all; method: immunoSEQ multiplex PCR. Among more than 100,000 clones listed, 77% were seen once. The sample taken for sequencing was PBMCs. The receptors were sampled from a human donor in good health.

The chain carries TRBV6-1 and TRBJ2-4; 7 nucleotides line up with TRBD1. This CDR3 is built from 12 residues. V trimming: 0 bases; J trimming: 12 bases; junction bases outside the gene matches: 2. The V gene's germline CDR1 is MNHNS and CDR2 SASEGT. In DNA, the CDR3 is TGTGCCAGCAGTGAAGCGGGGGACAGTCAGTACTTC. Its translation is CASSEAGDSQYF.

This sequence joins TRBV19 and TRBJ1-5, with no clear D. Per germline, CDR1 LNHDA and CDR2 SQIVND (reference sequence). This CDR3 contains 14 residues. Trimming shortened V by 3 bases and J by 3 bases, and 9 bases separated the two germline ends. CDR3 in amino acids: CASSMGDINQPQHF. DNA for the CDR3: TGTGCCAGTAGTATGGGAGACATCAATCAGCCCCAGCATTTT.

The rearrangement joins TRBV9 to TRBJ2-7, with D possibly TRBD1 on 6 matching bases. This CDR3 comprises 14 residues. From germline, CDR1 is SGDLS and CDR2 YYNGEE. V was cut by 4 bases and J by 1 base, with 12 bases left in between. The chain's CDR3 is CASSPRTVSYEQYF. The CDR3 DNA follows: TGTGCCAGCAGCCCCCGGACAGTATCCTACGAGCAGTACTTC.

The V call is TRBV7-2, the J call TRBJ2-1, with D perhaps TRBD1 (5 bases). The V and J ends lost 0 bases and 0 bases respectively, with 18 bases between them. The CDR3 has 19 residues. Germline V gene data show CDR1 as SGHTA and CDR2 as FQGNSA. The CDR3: CASSLASLRQTISYNEQFF. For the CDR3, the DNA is TGTGCCAGCAGCTTAGCCAGTCTTCGACAGACAATCTCCTACAATGAGCAGTTCTTC.

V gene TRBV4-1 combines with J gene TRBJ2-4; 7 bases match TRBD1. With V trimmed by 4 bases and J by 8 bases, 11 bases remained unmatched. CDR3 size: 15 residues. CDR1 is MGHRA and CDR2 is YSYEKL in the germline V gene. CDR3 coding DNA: TGCGCCAGCAGCCTCGACTGGGACAGAATGGACATTCAGTACTTC. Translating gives CASSLDWDRMDIQYF.

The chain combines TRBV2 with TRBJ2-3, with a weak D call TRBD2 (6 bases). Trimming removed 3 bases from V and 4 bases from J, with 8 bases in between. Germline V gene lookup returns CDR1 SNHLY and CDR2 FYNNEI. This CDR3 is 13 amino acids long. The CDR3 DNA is TGTGCCAGCAGTGAGGGGGAGGCAGATACGCAGTATTTT. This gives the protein CASSEGEADTQYF.

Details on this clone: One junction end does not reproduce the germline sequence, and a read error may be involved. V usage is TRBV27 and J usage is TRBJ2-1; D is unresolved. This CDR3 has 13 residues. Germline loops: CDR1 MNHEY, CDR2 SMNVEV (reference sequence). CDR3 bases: TGTGCCAGCAGTTTTGGTGTGTACAATGGGCAGTTCTTC. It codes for CASSFGVYNGQFF.

CDR3 amino acids: CASRQGVTEAFF. Here the CDR3 DNA reads TGTGCCAGCAGGCAGGGGGTCACTGAAGCTTTCTTT. V is TRBV27 and J is TRBJ1-1; TRBD1 aligns across 7 bases. Trimming at V came to 6 bases and at J to 4 bases, leaving 2 bases not matched to a gene. The CDR3 is 12 amino acids. Germline V lookup: CDR1 MNHEY, CDR2 SMNVEV (reference sequence).

DNA for the CDR3: TGTGCCAGCAGCGGCGCGGGAGGGCCTGGGGCCAACGTCCTGACTTTC. This translates into CASSGAGGPGANVLTF. The chain employs TRBV9 and TRBJ2-6, with 9 positions matching TRBD2. The V segment lost 3 bases and the J segment 2 bases; nucleotides outside the gene matches: 3. CDR1 and CDR2 (germline): SGDLS, YYNGEE. The CDR3 extends over 16 amino acids.

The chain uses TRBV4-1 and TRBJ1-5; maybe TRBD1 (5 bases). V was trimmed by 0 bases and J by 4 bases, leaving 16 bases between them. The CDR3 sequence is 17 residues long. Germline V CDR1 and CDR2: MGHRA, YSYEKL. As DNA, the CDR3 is TGCGCCAGCAGCCAAGACTACCCGCAACAGGCTAATCAGCCCCAGCATTTT. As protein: CASSQDYPQQANQPQHF.

In DNA, the CDR3 is TGTGCCAGCGGGGGGACAGGAACCTACGAGCAGTACTTC. Protein sequence: CASGGTGTYEQYF. The chain employs TRBV6-5 and TRBJ2-7, with 8 bases aligning to TRBD1. The CDR3 length is 13 residues. Germline trimming cut 8 bases from V and 2 bases from J; bases unmatched to any gene: 5. Germline values: CDR1 MNHEY, CDR2 SVGAGI.

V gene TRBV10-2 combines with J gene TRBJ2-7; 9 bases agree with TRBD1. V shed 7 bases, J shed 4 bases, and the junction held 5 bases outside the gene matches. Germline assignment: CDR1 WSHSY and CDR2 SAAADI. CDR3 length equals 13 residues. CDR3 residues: CASTLGQGYEQYF. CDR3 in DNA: TGCGCCAGCACTCTCGGACAGGGGTACGAGCAGTACTTC.

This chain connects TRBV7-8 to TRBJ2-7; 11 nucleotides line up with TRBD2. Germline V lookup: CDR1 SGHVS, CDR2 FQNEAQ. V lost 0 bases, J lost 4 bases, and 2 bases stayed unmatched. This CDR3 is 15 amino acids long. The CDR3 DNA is TGTGCCAGCAGCTTAGCGACTAGCGGGATTTACGAGCAGTACTTC. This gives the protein CASSLATSGIYEQYF.

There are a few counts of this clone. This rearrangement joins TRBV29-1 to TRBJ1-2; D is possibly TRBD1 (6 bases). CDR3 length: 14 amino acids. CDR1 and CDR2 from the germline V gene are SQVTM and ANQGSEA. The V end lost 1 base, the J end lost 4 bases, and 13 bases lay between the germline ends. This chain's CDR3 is CSVEVFRGPYGYTF. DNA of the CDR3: TGCAGCGTTGAAGTCTTCAGGGGTCCCTATGGCTACACCTTC. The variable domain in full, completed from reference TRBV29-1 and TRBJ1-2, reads SAVISQKPSRDICQRGTSLTIQCQVDSQVTMMFWYRQQPGQSLTLIATANQGSEATYESGFVIDKFPISRPNLTFSTLTVSNMSPEDSSIYLCSVEVFRGPYGYTFGSGTRLTVV.

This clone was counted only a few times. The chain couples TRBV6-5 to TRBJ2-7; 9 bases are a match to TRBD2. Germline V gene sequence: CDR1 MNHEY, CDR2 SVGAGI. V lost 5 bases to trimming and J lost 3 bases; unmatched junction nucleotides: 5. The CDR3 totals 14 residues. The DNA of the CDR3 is TGTGCCAGCAGTAGACTAGCGGACCTCTACGAGCAGTACTTC. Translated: CASSRLADLYEQYF.

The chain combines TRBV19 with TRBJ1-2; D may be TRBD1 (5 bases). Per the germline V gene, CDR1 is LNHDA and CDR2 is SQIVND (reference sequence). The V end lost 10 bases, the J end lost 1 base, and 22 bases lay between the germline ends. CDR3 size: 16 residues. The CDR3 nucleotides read TGTGCCACTACGACGTTTGCGGGGCAAGGTAACTATGGCTACACCTTC. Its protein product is CATTTFAGQGNYGYTF.

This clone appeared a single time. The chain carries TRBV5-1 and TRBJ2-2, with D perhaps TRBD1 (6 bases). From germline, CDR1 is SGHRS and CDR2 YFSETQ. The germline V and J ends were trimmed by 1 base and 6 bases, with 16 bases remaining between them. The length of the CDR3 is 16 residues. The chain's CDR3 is CASSLTVRGKAGELFF. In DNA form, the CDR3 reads TGCGCCAGCAGCTTGACGGTGAGGGGGAAGGCCGGGGAGCTGTTTTTT.

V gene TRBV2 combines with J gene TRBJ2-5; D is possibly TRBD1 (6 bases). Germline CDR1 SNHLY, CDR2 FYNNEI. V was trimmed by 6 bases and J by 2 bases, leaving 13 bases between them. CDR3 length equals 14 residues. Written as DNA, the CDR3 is TGTGCCAGCAGCCTAAACAGGGTTCAAGAGACCCAGTACTTC. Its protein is CASSLNRVQETQYF.

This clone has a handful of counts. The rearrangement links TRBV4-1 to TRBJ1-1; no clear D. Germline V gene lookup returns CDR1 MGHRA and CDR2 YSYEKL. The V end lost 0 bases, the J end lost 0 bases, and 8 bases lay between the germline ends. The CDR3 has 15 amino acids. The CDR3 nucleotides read TGCGCCAGCAGCCAAGAACCGGGAATGAACACTGAAGCTTTCTTT. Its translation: CASSQEPGMNTEAFF.

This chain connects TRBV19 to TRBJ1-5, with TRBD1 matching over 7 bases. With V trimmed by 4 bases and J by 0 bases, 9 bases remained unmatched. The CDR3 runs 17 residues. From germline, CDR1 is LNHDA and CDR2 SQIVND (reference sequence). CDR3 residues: CASSRGQAGYSNQPQHF. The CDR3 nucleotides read TGTGCCAGTAGTAGAGGACAGGCAGGGTATAGCAATCAGCCCCAGCATTTT. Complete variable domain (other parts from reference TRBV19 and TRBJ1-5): DGGITQSPKYLFRKEGQNVTLSCEQNLNHDAMYWYRQDPGQGLRLIYYSQIVNDFQKGDIAEGYSVSREKKESFPLTVTSAQKNPTAFYLCASSRGQAGYSNQPQHFGDGTRLSIL.

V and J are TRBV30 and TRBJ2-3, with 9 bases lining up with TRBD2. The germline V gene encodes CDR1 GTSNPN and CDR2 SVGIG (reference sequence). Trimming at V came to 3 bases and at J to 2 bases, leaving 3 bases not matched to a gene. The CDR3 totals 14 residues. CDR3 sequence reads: CAWRREGLTDTQYF. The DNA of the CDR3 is TGTGCCTGGAGGCGGGAGGGCCTCACAGATACGCAGTATTTT.

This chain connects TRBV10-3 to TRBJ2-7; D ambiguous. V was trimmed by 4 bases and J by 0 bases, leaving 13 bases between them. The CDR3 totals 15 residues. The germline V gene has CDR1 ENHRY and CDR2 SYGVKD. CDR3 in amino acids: CAISGVSRSSYEQYF. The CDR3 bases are TGTGCCATCAGTGGGGTTTCGAGGAGCTCCTACGAGCAGTACTTC.

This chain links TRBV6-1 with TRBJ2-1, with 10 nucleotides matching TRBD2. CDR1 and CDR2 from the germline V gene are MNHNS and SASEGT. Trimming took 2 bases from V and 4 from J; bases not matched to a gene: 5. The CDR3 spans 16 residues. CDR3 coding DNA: TGTGCCAGCAGTGAAACACTAGCGGGATTATACAATGAGCAGTTCTTC. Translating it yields CASSETLAGLYNEQFF.

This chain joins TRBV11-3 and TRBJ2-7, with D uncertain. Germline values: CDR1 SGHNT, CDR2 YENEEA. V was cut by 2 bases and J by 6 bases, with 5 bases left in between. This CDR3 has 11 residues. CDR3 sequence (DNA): TGTGCCAGCAGCTTAACGGGCGAGCAGTACTTC. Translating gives CASSLTGEQYF.

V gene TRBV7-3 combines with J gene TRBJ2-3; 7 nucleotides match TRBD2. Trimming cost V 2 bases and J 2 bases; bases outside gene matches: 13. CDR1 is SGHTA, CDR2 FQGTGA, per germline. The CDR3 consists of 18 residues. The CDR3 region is CASSLEVASGYPTDTQYF. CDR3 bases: TGTGCCAGCAGCTTAGAGGTGGCTAGCGGTTACCCCACAGATACGCAGTATTTT.

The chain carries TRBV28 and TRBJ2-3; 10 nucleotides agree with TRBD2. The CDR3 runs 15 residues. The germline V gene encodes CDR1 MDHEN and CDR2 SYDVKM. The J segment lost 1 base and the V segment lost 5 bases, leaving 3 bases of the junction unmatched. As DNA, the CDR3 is TGTGCCAGCAGTCCCGGGACTAGCGGCACAGATACGCAGTATTTT. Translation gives CASSPGTSGTDTQYF.

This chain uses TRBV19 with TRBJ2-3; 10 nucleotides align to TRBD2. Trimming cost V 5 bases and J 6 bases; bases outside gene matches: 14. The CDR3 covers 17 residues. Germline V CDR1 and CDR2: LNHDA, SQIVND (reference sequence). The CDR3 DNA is TGTGCCAGTAGTCCCATTGGGACTAGCGTCACGAGGGATACGCAGTATTTT. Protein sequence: CASSPIGTSVTRDTQYF.

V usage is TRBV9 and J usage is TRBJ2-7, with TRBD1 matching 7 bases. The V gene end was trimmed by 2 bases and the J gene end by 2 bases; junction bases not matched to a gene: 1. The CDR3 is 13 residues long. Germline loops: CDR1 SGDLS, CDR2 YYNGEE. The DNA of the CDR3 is TGTGCCAGCAGCGTGGGACAGACCTACGAGCAGTACTTC. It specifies CASSVGQTYEQYF.

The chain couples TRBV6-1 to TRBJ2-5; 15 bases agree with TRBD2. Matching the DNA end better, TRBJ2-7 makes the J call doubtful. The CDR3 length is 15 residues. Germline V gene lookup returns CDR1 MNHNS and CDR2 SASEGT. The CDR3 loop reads CASSPGLAGGYEQYF. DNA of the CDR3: TGTGCCAGCAGCCCGGGACTAGCGGGAGGCTACGAGCAGTACTTC.

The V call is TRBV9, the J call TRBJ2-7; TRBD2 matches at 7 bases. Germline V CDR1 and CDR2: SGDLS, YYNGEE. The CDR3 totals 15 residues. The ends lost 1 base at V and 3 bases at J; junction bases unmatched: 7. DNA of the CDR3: TGTGCCAGCAGCGTATATGCGGGAGTGATCTACGAGCAGTACTTC. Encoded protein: CASSVYAGVIYEQYF.

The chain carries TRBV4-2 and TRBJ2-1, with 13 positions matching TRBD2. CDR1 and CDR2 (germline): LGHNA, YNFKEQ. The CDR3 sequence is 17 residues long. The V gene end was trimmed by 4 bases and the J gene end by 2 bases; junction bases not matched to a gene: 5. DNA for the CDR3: TGTGCCAGCAGCCGCGGGACTAGCGGGACGCCCTACAATGAGCAGTTCTTC. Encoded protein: CASSRGTSGTPYNEQFF.